This TCR beta chain appears in the sequencing data of a study of CD8 T cells in Susac syndrome. Trimming at V came to 5 bases and at J to 0 bases, leaving 5 bases not matched to a gene. The CDR3 length is 15 residues. The germline V gene has CDR1 SGHRS and CDR2 YFSETQ. Random hexamers served to reverse transcribe roughly 0.5 to 1 ug RNA. Multiplex PCR with immunoSEQ amplified the TCR beta CDR3 across 54 Vbeta and 13 Jbeta. TCRdb re-called the immunoSEQ multiplex PCR reads through MiXCR, storing one row per CDR3 protein. Of roughly 400,000 distinct CDR3 sequences detected, approximately 89% appear once; the ten largest clones hold under 0.15%. CD8+ and CD4+ T cells taken from blood had their TCR beta sequenced. In contrast to the negatively isolated CD8+ and CD4+ T cells, TEMRA cells were FACS-enriched.

The sequence came from a human donor with multiple sclerosis. The specimen was CD8+ T cells from PBMCs. The chain has TRBV5-1 and TRBJ1-2; 9 bases agree with TRBD1. This CDR3 is CASRQGQGPNYGYTF. CDR3 sequence (DNA): TGCGCCAGCAGGCAAGGACAGGGGCCTAACTATGGCTACACCTTC.